Below, 17 T cell receptor beta chains from the same sample are listed, as sequenced in a study of blood T cell repertoires in COVID-19. Method: immunoSEQ multiplex PCR; TCRdb's copy keeps in-frame clones and lacks some. Of about 61,000 clones in the sample, about 89% are singletons; the top ten hold about 6.8%. Sequencing was performed on peripheral blood. The origin of the receptors is a man aged 60 to 69 with acute or convalescent COVID-19.

The V and J genes are TRBV9 and TRBJ2-1, with TRBD1 identical over 12 bases. V was clipped by 4 bases and J by 7 bases; unmatched bases: 6. The germline V gene has CDR1 SGDLS and CDR2 YYNGEE. This CDR3 has 15 residues. This chain's CDR3 is CASSPGTGGGNEQFF. The CDR3 nucleotides are TGTGCCAGCAGCCCCGGGACAGGGGGCGGAAATGAGCAGTTCTTC. The variable domain in full, with the rest retrieved from reference TRBV9 and TRBJ2-1, is DSGVTQTPKHLITATGQRVTLRCSPRSGDLSVYWYQQSLDQGLQFLIQYYNGEERAKGNILERFSAQQFPDLHSELNLSSLELGDSALYFCASSPGTGGGNEQFFGPGTRLTVL.

This chain connects TRBV6-1 to TRBJ1-1; weak D call: TRBD1 (6 bases). Germline CDR1 MNHNS, CDR2 SASEGT. Between the trimmed V and J ends, which lost 1 base and 5 bases, there was a span of 17 bases. CDR3 length: 16 amino acids. CDR3 region: CASSEEAGVPRTEAFF. In DNA form, the CDR3 reads TGTGCCAGCAGTGAAGAGGCAGGGGTGCCGAGGACTGAAGCTTTCTTT.

The genes are TRBV7-6 and TRBJ2-5, with 7 bases matching TRBD1. V trimming: 3 bases; J trimming: 4 bases; junction bases outside the gene matches: 5. CDR3 length: 14 residues. CDR1 SGHVS and CDR2 FNYEAQ come from the germline V gene. The CDR3 DNA is TGTGCCAGCAGCTTGAACAGGGGTTCAGAGACCCAGTACTTC. Encoded protein: CASSLNRGSETQYF.

The rearrangement joins TRBV9 to TRBJ2-1, with TRBD2 matching 12 bases. The CDR3 is made up of 18 amino acids. Looked up from germline, CDR1 is SGDLS and CDR2 is YYNGEE. V trimming: 0 bases; J trimming: 1 base; junction bases outside the gene matches: 5. CDR3 residues: CASSVGLAGAGSYNEQFF. CDR3 bases: TGTGCCAGCAGCGTAGGACTAGCGGGGGCCGGGTCCTACAATGAGCAGTTCTTC.

V and J are TRBV25-1 and TRBJ1-1, with TRBD1 as a possible D gene (5 bases). The CDR3 runs to 13 residues. Trimming took 5 bases from V and 1 from J, leaving 8 bases between them. The V gene's germline CDR1 is MGHDK and CDR2 SYGVNS. The CDR3 region is CASSTTGNTEAFF. For the CDR3, the DNA is TGTGCCAGCAGTACAACAGGGAACACTGAAGCTTTCTTT.

The chain is built from TRBV14 and TRBJ2-1; D might be TRBD2 (6 bases). The CDR3 spans 17 residues. Per germline, CDR1 SGHDN and CDR2 FVKESK. V was cut by 1 base and J by 3 bases, with 16 bases left in between. CDR3 residues: CASSQVVGGYRYNEQFF. The CDR3 DNA sequence: TGTGCCAGCAGCCAAGTAGTTGGGGGGTATCGCTACAATGAGCAGTTCTTC. Together with reference TRBV14 and TRBJ2-1, the CDR3 gives the full variable domain: EAGVTQFPSHSVIEKGQTVTLRCDPISGHDNLYWYRRVMGKEIKFLLHFVKESKQDESGMPNNRFLAERTGGTYSTLKVQPAELEDSGVYFCASSQVVGGYRYNEQFFGPGTRLTVL.

The sample holds one count of this clone. Other DNA variants within this sample encode the same CDR3. The chain is built from TRBV9 and TRBJ2-5; 7 nucleotides line up with TRBD2. This CDR3 region has 14 residues. The J segment lost 1 base and the V segment lost 0 bases, leaving 0 bases of the junction unmatched. From germline, CDR1 is SGDLS and CDR2 YYNGEE. CDR3 coding DNA: TGTGCCAGCAGCGTAGCTAGCGGCCAAGAGACCCAGTACTTC. Its translation is CASSVASGQETQYF.

The chain uses TRBV6-2 or TRBV6-3 and TRBJ1-4; D is possibly TRBD1 (6 bases). The CDR3 totals 15 residues. V was shortened by 4 bases and J by 4 bases, with 13 bases between the two germline ends. CDR1 is MNHEY, CDR2 SVGEGT, per germline. CDR3 loop: CASSSIQGSNEKLFF. For the CDR3, the DNA is TGTGCCAGCAGTTCGATACAGGGAAGTAATGAAAAACTGTTTTTT.

The V and J genes are TRBV1 and TRBJ2-7; TRBD2, the table's D call, lacks a check against the DNA. TRBV1 is flagged as a pseudogene. The CDR3 covers 16 residues. The CDR3, as DNA: TGCACCAGCAGCCATTTCGGACTAGCGACCACCTACGAGCAGTACTTC. Its translation is CTSSHFGLATTYEQYF.

V usage is TRBV10-3 and J usage is TRBJ2-5; tentatively, D is TRBD1 or TRBD2 (7 bases each). In germline, CDR1 is ENHRY, CDR2 SYGVKD. V dropped 10 bases and J dropped 4 bases, with 10 bases sitting between them. This CDR3 region has 11 residues. CDR3 bases: TGTGCCACCAGGGGGGGAGAGACCCAGTACTTC. Encoded protein: CATRGGETQYF.

The chain combines TRBV6-1 with TRBJ1-6, with D tentatively TRBD1 (6 bases). In germline, CDR1 is MNHNS, CDR2 SASEGT. V gave up 2 bases and J gave up 8 bases, with 16 bases separating them. This CDR3 comprises 16 residues. The CDR3 sequence: CASSELTGSGYSPLHF. The CDR3, as DNA: TGTGCCAGCAGTGAACTAACAGGGTCGGGATATTCACCCCTCCACTTT.

V and J are TRBV2 and TRBJ2-3; perhaps TRBD2 as D (6 bases). The length of the CDR3 is 14 residues. Trimming removed 1 base from V and 6 bases from J, with 11 bases in between. The V gene's germline CDR1 is SNHLY and CDR2 FYNNEI. This chain's CDR3 is CASSEDGGGDTQYF. The CDR3 DNA follows: TGTGCCAGCAGTGAAGACGGGGGTGGGGATACGCAGTATTTT.

The chain uses TRBV15 and TRBJ1-6; possibly TRBD1 for D (5 bases). With 0 bases removed from V and 13 bases from J, the gap between germline ends came to 22 bases. Looked up from germline, CDR1 is LNHNV and CDR2 is YYDKDF (reference sequence). The length of the CDR3 is 17 residues. The CDR3 loop reads CATSRDPTASPLIPLHF. CDR3 nucleotide sequence: TGTGCCACCAGCAGAGATCCGACAGCTTCCCCCCTGATCCCCCTCCACTTT.

This clone was detected only once. The sample contains more than one DNA sequence encoding this CDR3. The chain carries TRBV4-3 and TRBJ2-7; 10 bases agree with TRBD1. This CDR3 has 17 residues. CDR1 and CDR2 (germline): LGHNA, YSLEER. The J segment lost 5 bases and the V segment lost 0 bases, leaving 10 bases of the junction unmatched. Here the CDR3 reads CASSQDFIGQGGNEQYF. The DNA of the CDR3 is TGCGCCAGCAGCCAAGATTTTATCGGACAGGGGGGAAACGAGCAGTACTTC.

V gene TRBV2 combines with J gene TRBJ2-7; D gene uncertain. V was pared by 0 bases and J by 0 bases, with 9 bases between. CDR3 length: 15 amino acids. Germline V CDR1 and CDR2: SNHLY, FYNNEI. CDR3 sequence (DNA): TGTGCCAGCAGTGAAGCAACGAGGTTCTCCTACGAGCAGTACTTC. Amino acid sequence: CASSEATRFSYEQYF. The full variable domain, in which reference TRBV2 and TRBJ2-7 provide the parts outside the CDR3, is EPEVTQTPSHQVTQMGQEVILRCVPISNHLYFYWYRQILGQKVEFLVSFYNNEISEKSEIFDDQFSVERPDGSNFTLKIRSTKLEDSAMYFCASSEATRFSYEQYFGPGTRLTVT.

The chain uses TRBV27 and TRBJ2-5; possibly TRBD1 for D (6 bases). CDR1 is MNHEY, CDR2 SMNVEV, per germline (reference sequence). Deletions cut 4 bases from V and 1 base from J, with 16 bases between. The CDR3 is 16 amino acids. CDR3 sequence reads: CASSSLGQGLQETQYF. The CDR3 DNA sequence: TGTGCCAGCAGTTCCCTCGGGCAGGGGCTCCAAGAGACCCAGTACTTC.

This clone was seen a few times. The chain employs TRBV4-1 and TRBJ1-2; D remains ambiguous. CDR1 is MGHRA, CDR2 YSYEKL, per germline. The CDR3 has 13 amino acids. V lost 0 bases and J lost 4, with 6 bases in between. CDR3 coding DNA: TGCGCCAGCAGCCAAGATGGGAGCTATGGCTACACCTTC. Amino acid sequence: CASSQDGSYGYTF.